This TCR beta chain was profiled in a study of CDR3 diversity in severe acne. TCRdb recomputed calls from the PCR reads with MiXCR, one row per CDR3 protein. The repertoire holds approximately 90,000 distinct CDR3 sequences, with around half as singletons. Judged by abundance, this clonotype is medium-sized. V gave up 7 bases and J gave up 0 bases, with 13 bases separating them. Germline loops: CDR1 MNHNS, CDR2 SASEGT. This CDR3 is built from 14 residues. This TCR came from a male donor in good health, serving as a control. This chain connects TRBV6-1 to TRBJ2-7; D possibly corresponds to TRBD2 (7 bases). Specimen: blood. The DNA of the CDR3 is TGTGCCAGCACTAGGGGGGGAAGCTCCTACGAGCAGTACTTC. This encodes CASTRGGSSYEQYF.